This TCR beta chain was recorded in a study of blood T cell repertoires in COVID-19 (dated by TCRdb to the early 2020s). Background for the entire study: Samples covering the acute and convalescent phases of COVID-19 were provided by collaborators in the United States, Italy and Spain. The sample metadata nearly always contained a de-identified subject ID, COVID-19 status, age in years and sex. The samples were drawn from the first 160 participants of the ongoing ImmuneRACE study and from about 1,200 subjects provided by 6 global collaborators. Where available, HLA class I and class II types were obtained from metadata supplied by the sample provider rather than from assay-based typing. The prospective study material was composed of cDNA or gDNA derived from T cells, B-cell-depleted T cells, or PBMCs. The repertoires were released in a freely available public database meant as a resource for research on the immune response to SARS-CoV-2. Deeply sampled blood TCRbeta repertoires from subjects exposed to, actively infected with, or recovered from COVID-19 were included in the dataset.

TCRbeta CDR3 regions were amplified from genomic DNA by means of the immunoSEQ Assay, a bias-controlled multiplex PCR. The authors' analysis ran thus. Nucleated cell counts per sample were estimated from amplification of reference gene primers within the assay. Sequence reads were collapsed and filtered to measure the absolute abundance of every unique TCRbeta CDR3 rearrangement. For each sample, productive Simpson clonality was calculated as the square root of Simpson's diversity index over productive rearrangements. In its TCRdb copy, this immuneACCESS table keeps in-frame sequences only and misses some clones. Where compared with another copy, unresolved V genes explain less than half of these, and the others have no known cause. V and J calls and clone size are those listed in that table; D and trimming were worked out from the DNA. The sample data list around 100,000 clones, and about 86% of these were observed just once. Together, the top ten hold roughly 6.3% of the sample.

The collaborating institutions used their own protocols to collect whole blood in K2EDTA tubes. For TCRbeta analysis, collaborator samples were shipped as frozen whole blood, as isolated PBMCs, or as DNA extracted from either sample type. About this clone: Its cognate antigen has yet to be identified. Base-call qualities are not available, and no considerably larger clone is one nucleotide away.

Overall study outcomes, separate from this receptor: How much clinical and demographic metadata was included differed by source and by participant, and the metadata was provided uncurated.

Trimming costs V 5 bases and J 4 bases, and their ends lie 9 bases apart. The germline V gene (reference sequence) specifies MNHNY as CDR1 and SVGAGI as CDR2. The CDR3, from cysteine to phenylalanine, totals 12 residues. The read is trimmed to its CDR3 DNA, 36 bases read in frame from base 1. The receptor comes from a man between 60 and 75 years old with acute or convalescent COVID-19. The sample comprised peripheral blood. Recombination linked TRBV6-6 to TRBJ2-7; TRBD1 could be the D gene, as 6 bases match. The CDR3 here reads CASSLDSYEQYF. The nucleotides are TGTGCCAGCAGTCTGGACAGTTACGAGCAGTACTTC.